In its sample, the clone carrying this TCR beta chain was seen a few times. The antigen remains undetermined. This entry belongs to a study of blood T cells in healthy people across ages. At the level of the study: In model experiments, template switching was able to capture about one barcoded beta molecule for every two T cells that were present. General observations from the study: Strong correlation linked observed beta diversity and percent naive T cells.

Then a second PCR, running roughly 7 to 11 cycles, was carried out with a sample-barcoded 5' primer and a J-beta primer mix. Each cDNA was tagged by a template-switch adaptor containing 12 random nucleotides. TCRdb passed the 5' RACE reads through MiXCR, listing each CDR3 protein once. The sample lists 700,000 or so distinct CDR3 sequences; around 41% were seen once. The CDR3 is 16 amino acids. Between the trimmed V and J ends, which lost 6 bases and 4 bases, there was a span of 22 bases. Germline CDR1 DFQATT, CDR2 SNEGSKA (reference sequence). Sample: blood. V usage is TRBV20-1 and J usage is TRBJ1-5, with D perhaps TRBD1 (5 bases). The receptor was derived from a man older than 75 in good health. CDR3: CSARRRGARVNQPQHF. In nucleotides, the CDR3 is TGCAGTGCCAGGAGGAGGGGTGCTCGGGTTAATCAGCCCCAGCATTTT.